The 6 T cell receptor beta chains listed next were all sequenced from one sample in a study of identical twins. TCRdb re-analysed the 5' RACE reads in MiXCR, keeping a single row per CDR3 protein. The sample lists about 480,000 distinct CDR3 sequences, around 14% occurring once. This sample also belongs to another study, concerning yellow fever vaccine responses in identical twins.

Sequenced sample: CD4+ T cells sorted from blood. The receptors were gathered from a woman aged 18-29 years in good health.

This clonotype was seen a few times. The chain employs TRBV5-1 and TRBJ2-5; 7 bases fit TRBD1. The junction had 9 bases not matched to a gene; V was cut back by 3 bases and J by 4 bases. The CDR3 covers 15 residues. CDR1 is SGHRS, CDR2 YFSETQ, per germline. As DNA, the CDR3 is TGCGCCAGCAGCTCCTCGACAGGGTTGGTAGAGACCCAGTACTTC. Protein product: CASSSSTGLVETQYF.

V usage is TRBV24-1 and J usage is TRBJ2-1, with 10 bases fitting TRBD2. The germline gives CDR1 KGHDR, CDR2 SFDVKD. The CDR3 has 14 amino acids. Germline trimming cut 10 bases from V and 7 bases from J; bases unmatched to any gene: 9. The CDR3 bases are TGTGCCACATCGGGACTAGCGTGGGGAAATGAGCAGTTCTTC. This gives the protein CATSGLAWGNEQFF.

At least ten counts were recorded for this clonotype. V gene TRBV7-9 combines with J gene TRBJ2-1, with 9 bases lining up with TRBD2. Trimming took 4 bases from V and 4 from J; bases not matched to a gene: 2. The V gene's germline CDR1 is SEHNR and CDR2 FQNEAQ (reference sequence). This CDR3 spans 14 amino acids. DNA of the CDR3: TGTGCCAGCAGCTCTAGCGGGACATACAATGAGCAGTTCTTC. Translated, it gives CASSSSGTYNEQFF.

This clonotype was counted only a few times. V usage is TRBV25-1 and J usage is TRBJ2-7; TRBD2 might be the D (5 bases). With 3 bases removed from V and 4 bases from J, the gap between germline ends came to 16 bases. CDR1 is MGHDK and CDR2 is SYGVNS in the germline V gene. This CDR3 is built from 15 residues. The CDR3 nucleotides read TGTGCCAGCAGTGACCCGGAAGAGGGCTGGTACGAGCAGTACTTC. Its translation: CASSDPEEGWYEQYF.

This clonotype was recorded a few times. The rearrangement joins TRBV28 to TRBJ2-5; 7 bases align to TRBD2. Germline V gene data show CDR1 as MDHEN and CDR2 as SYDVKM. J was trimmed by 3 bases and V by 6 bases; bases with no gene match: 10. The CDR3 totals 15 residues. DNA for the CDR3: TGTGCCAGCAGACCAAGACTAGCAGAAAAAGAGACCCAGTACTTC. It is translated as CASRPRLAEKETQYF.

This clonotype was observed a few times. The chain links TRBV20-1 to TRBJ2-5; TRBD1 aligns across 7 bases. The ends lost 3 bases at V and 0 bases at J; junction bases unmatched: 7. Per germline, CDR1 DFQATT and CDR2 SNEGSKA (reference sequence). This CDR3 region has 15 residues. CDR3 amino acids: CSARASDRDQETQYF. As DNA, the CDR3 is TGCAGTGCTAGGGCTTCTGACAGGGACCAAGAGACCCAGTACTTC.